These 15 T cell receptor beta chains share one sample of origin, sequenced in a study of T cell responses to AZD1222 COVID-19 vaccine. The repertoire was sequenced with immunoSEQ multiplex PCR; TCRdb's copy has only in-frame clones and lacks some. The profile shows about 170,000 clones, roughly nine tenths of them singletons. Specimen: peripheral blood, collected on day 0 of AZD1222 vaccination. These receptors originate from an adult in good health.

The rearrangement uses TRBV19 and TRBJ1-1; no firm D call. V lost 7 bases to trimming and J lost 0 bases, with 3 bases between them. From germline, CDR1 is LNHDA and CDR2 SQIVND (reference sequence). There are 11 residues in the CDR3. CDR3 bases: TGTGCCAGTACTATGAACACTGAAGCTTTCTTT. Translated, it gives CASTMNTEAFF.

This clone was observed a handful of times. The CDR3 DNA sequence: TGTGCCACCAGCAGAGATCGAGTCTCTGGAAACACCATATATTTT. It encodes CATSRDRVSGNTIYF. This chain connects TRBV15 to TRBJ1-3; no clear D gene. V was cut by 0 bases and J by 0 bases, with 6 bases left in between. CDR3 length equals 15 residues. CDR1 and CDR2 from the germline V gene are LNHNV and YYDKDF (reference sequence).

The V and J genes are TRBV5-1 and TRBJ2-7; unclear D gene. V was pared by 0 bases and J by 4 bases, with 11 bases between. The CDR3 runs 14 residues. The germline V gene has CDR1 SGHRS and CDR2 YFSETQ. CDR3: CASSLDGTSYEQYF. The CDR3 DNA follows: TGCGCCAGCAGCTTGGATGGTACCTCTTACGAGCAGTACTTC.

The chain has TRBV4-1 and TRBJ1-1, with D unresolved. Per germline, CDR1 MGHRA and CDR2 YSYEKL. This CDR3 is built from 14 residues. The V end was cut by 0 bases, the J end by 11 bases, with 16 bases between. Here the CDR3 reads CASSQDEDPRRAFF. CDR3 DNA: TGCGCCAGCAGCCAAGATGAAGACCCCCGAAGGGCTTTCTTT.

The chain is built from TRBV12-3 or TRBV12-4 and TRBJ2-2; D ambiguous. The V and J ends lost 6 bases and 0 bases respectively, with 2 bases between them. The CDR3 has 12 residues. The CDR3, as DNA: TGTGCCAGCAGGACGAACACCGGGGAGCTGTTTTTT. Translation gives CASRTNTGELFF.

The chain employs TRBV6-5 and TRBJ2-3; D is perhaps TRBD2 (6 bases). Germline CDR1 and CDR2: MNHEY and SVGAGI. This CDR3 is built from 13 residues. V gave up 8 bases and J gave up 4 bases, with 13 bases separating them. The DNA of the CDR3 is TGTGCCAGCGGGGCGGGAACGGCAGATACGCAGTATTTT. Translation gives CASGAGTADTQYF.

V gene TRBV6-5 combines with J gene TRBJ2-7; 8 positions match TRBD1. The CDR3 consists of 14 residues. Germline values: CDR1 MNHEY, CDR2 SVGAGI. Trimming at V came to 7 bases and at J to 6 bases, leaving 11 bases not matched to a gene. CDR3 sequence: CASTKKRTGPEQYF. The CDR3 nucleotides are TGTGCCAGCACCAAGAAGAGGACAGGGCCCGAGCAGTACTTC.

The genes are TRBV2 and TRBJ2-7, with 7 bases fitting TRBD1. J was trimmed by 7 bases and V by 8 bases; bases with no gene match: 5. This CDR3 has 11 amino acids. The germline V gene encodes CDR1 SNHLY and CDR2 FYNNEI. The CDR3 reads CASEGAGEQYF. Here the CDR3 DNA reads TGTGCCAGCGAGGGGGCGGGTGAGCAGTACTTC.

The chain links TRBV6-5 to TRBJ1-1; D may be TRBD1 (6 bases). CDR1 MNHEY and CDR2 SVGAGI come from the germline V gene. Trimming removed 2 bases from V and 1 base from J, with 14 bases in between. The CDR3 totals 16 residues. Here the CDR3 DNA reads TGTGCCAGCAGTTACACGGGTAGGGGGGAGAACACTGAAGCTTTCTTT. Its protein product is CASSYTGRGENTEAFF.

The V call is TRBV2, the J call TRBJ1-1; D gene unclear. CDR1 and CDR2 (germline): SNHLY, FYNNEI. V lost 4 bases and J 9 bases, leaving 9 bases between the germline ends. The CDR3 totals 11 residues. The CDR3 spells CASSGRAQAFF. In nucleotides, the CDR3 is TGTGCCAGCAGTGGAAGGGCCCAAGCTTTCTTT. Variable domain in full (rest from reference TRBV2 and TRBJ1-1): EPEVTQTPSHQVTQMGQEVILRCVPISNHLYFYWYRQILGQKVEFLVSFYNNEISEKSEIFDDQFSVERPDGSNFTLKIRSTKLEDSAMYFCASSGRAQAFFGQGTRLTVV.

The chain couples TRBV19 to TRBJ2-1, with D hard to call. This CDR3 has 17 residues. V was pared by 0 bases and J by 0 bases, with 12 bases between. Per germline, CDR1 LNHDA and CDR2 SQIVND (reference sequence). CDR3 sequence: CASSIDLASGSYNEQFF. CDR3 DNA sequence: TGTGCCAGTAGTATAGATCTGGCGTCGGGCTCCTACAATGAGCAGTTCTTC.

The chain is built from TRBV3-1 (or the pseudogene TRBV3-2) and TRBJ2-1, with D perhaps TRBD2 (5 bases). The V gene's germline CDR1 is LGHDT and CDR2 YNNKEL (reference sequence). Between the trimmed V and J ends, which lost 0 bases and 1 base, there was a span of 13 bases. The CDR3 is made up of 17 amino acids. The CDR3 region is CASSQDLRLASYNEQFF. CDR3 nucleotide sequence: TGTGCCAGCAGCCAAGATTTGAGGCTAGCTTCCTACAATGAGCAGTTCTTC.

The gene calls are TRBV27 and TRBJ2-7; TRBD1 matches 8 bases. Germline CDR1 is MNHEY and CDR2 is SMNVEV (reference sequence). Trimming took 6 bases from V and 5 from J; bases not matched to a gene: 9. The CDR3 is 14 amino acids. CDR3 nucleotide sequence: TGTGCCAGCAGGGTGACAGGGGCAACTAACGAGCAGTACTTC. Translation gives CASRVTGATNEQYF.

The chain couples TRBV6-6 to TRBJ1-3; D is unresolved. Trimming removed 2 bases from V and 3 bases from J, with 5 bases in between. The CDR3 totals 13 residues. Germline V CDR1 and CDR2: MNHNY, SVGAGI (reference sequence). CDR3 sequence (DNA): TGTGCCAGCAGTTACAGTGGTGGAAACACCATATATTTT. Encoded protein: CASSYSGGNTIYF.

The chain links TRBV7-9 to TRBJ2-7, with 10 bases identical to TRBD2. The ends lost 3 bases at V and 0 bases at J; junction bases unmatched: 11. The CDR3 consists of 18 residues. The germline gives CDR1 SEHNR, CDR2 FQNEAQ (reference sequence). In DNA form, the CDR3 reads TGTGCCAGCAGCTTGGGGGGGCTAGCGGGAGCCACCTCCTACGAGCAGTACTTC. Translating gives CASSLGGLAGATSYEQYF.